One T cell receptor (beta chain) is described in this entry. Its specificity is not known. Every bulk PBMC sample received the same 350 ng of DNA. TCRdb keeps only in-frame clones here, not all; method: immunoSEQ multiplex PCR. The sample includes around 20,000 clones, roughly 85% of them seen just once. V trimming: 4 bases; J trimming: 0 bases; junction bases outside the gene matches: 13. This CDR3 has 18 amino acids. CDR1 is SGHAT and CDR2 is FQNNGV in the germline V gene. Indicated time point: week 3, after first cycle of checkpoint inhibitor. Prior systemic cancer therapy, immunosuppressant use and other active malignancies excluded patients. This record belongs to a study of blood T cell dynamics during melanoma immunotherapy. Study information: First-line therapy was either pembrolizumab or nivolumab with ipilimumab for metastatic melanoma.

Broader study findings: PBMC repertoires of eventual disease-control patients split at W3 into clonality or diversity gains.

V is TRBV11-2 and J is TRBJ2-3; 7 bases map to TRBD2. The input for sequencing was blood, taken from a patient treated with checkpoint blockade. The clonotype was recovered from a human donor with melanoma. The CDR3 spells CASSSRPTGGWSTDTQYF. The CDR3 DNA is TGTGCCAGCAGCTCCCGACCCACGGGAGGTTGGAGCACAGATACGCAGTATTTT.